Given below is one T cell receptor (beta chain) in context. Its target is unknown. The data stem from a study of vaccination and CD4 T cells after COVID-19. Sample treatment: approximately 10-day PBMC culture with coronavirus spike peptide pools or control peptides (ViraFEST assay). One should note that the unexposed donor's CD4+ T cells were collected before the COVID-19 pandemic (2011-2018). With the Oncomine TCR Beta short-read assay, DNA from cultured CD4+ T cells was sequenced. Each CDR3 protein is one row after TCRdb ran MiXCR on the PCR reads. The repertoire includes more than 2,000 distinct CDR3 sequences, 18% of them detected once, and approximately 26% sits in the top ten. Germline CDR1 and CDR2: SGDLS and YYNGEE. J gave up 2 bases and V 4 bases, and 5 bases lay outside the gene matches. The CDR3 covers 17 residues.

Sequencing was done on a sample of CD4+ T cells from blood, cultured in vitro. The V and J genes are TRBV9 and TRBJ2-3; 15 positions match TRBD2. The sequence came from a human donor in good health. The CDR3 loop is CASSPRTSGRVTDTQYF. The CDR3 coding sequence is TGTGCCAGCAGCCCAAGGACTAGCGGGAGGGTCACAGATACGCAGTATTTT.